The present T cell receptor (beta chain) was sequenced within a study of CD8 T cells in ankylosing spondylitis. General observations from the study: Clones tied to disease were said to be significantly enriched in matched ankylosing spondylitis synovial fluid.

Notes on this clonotype: Its target is unknown.

The germline V gene encodes CDR1 DFQATT and CDR2 SNEGSKA (reference sequence). The CDR3 has 11 amino acids. The junction had 4 bases not matched to a gene; V was cut back by 6 bases and J by 9 bases. It was by quantitative 5'-RACE with molecular barcodes that TCR beta libraries were made. Each CDR3 protein gets one entry after TCRdb re-called the 5' RACE reads with MiXCR. The table includes some 220,000 distinct CDR3 sequences, approximately 8% detected once. This rearrangement joins TRBV20-1 to TRBJ2-3; 9 bases line up with TRBD2. Material: blood, either unsorted or a sorted T cell fraction (not recorded which). The source of this sequence is a female donor with ankylosing spondylitis or in good health (not recorded which). CDR3 in amino acids: CSAPTSGTQYF. CDR3 nucleotides: TGCAGTGCACCTACTAGCGGGACGCAGTATTTT.